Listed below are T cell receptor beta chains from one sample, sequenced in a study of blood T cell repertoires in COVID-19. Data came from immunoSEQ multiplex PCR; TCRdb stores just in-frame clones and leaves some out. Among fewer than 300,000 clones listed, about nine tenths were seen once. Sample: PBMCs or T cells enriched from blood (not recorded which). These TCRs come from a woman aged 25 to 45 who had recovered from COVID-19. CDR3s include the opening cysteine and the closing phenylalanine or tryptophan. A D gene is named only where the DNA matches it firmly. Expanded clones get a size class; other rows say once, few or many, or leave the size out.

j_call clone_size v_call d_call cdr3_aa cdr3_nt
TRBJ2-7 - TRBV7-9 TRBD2 CASSSSGSPYEQYF TGTGCCAGCAGCTCTAGCGGGTCACCCTACGAGCAGTACTTC
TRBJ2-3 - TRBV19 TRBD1 CASSIGTGDTQYF TGTGCCAGTAGCATTGGGACAGGGGATACGCAGTATTTT
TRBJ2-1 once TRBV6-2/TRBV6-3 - CASSSREGEQFF TGTGCCAGCAGTTCCAGGGAAGGCGAGCAGTTCTTC
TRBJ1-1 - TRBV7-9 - CASSLPGHTEAFF TGTGCCAGCAGCTTACCAGGTCACACTGAAGCTTTCTTT
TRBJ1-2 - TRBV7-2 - CASSLAGGFGYGYTF TGTGCCAGCAGCTTAGCGGGGGGTTTCGGCTATGGCTACACCTTC
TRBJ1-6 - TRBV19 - CASSWRGNNSPLHF TGTGCCAGTAGTTGGAGAGGAAATAATTCACCCCTCCACTTT
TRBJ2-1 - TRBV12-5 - CASGLDSVNSYNEQFF TGTGCTAGTGGTTTGGATAGTGTAAACTCCTACAATGAGCAGTTCTTC
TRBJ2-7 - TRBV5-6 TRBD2 CASSPPTPSGENEQYF TGTGCCAGCAGCCCCCCGACTCCTAGCGGGGAAAACGAGCAGTACTTC
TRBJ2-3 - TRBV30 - CAWSVTTTDTQYF TGTGCCTGGAGTGTAACCACTACAGATACGCAGTATTTT
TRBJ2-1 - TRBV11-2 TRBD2 CASSLEGTRIYNEQFF TGTGCCAGCAGCTTAGAGGGGACTAGAATATACAATGAGCAGTTCTTC
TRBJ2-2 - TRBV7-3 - CASSRSQGRGTGELFF TGTGCCAGCAGCCGGAGCCAGGGGAGAGGAACCGGGGAGCTGTTTTTT
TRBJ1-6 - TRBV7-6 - CASSQQGRSSPLHF TGTGCCAGCAGCCAACAGGGAAGGTCTTCACCCCTCCACTTT
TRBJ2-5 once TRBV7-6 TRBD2 CASSSPVAGRQETQYF TGTGCCAGCAGCTCGCCGGTAGCGGGGAGACAAGAGACCCAGTACTTC
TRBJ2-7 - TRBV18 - CASSPRGSRDLSYEQYF TGTGCCAGCTCACCACGCGGTTCTCGAGACTTATCCTACGAGCAGTACTTC
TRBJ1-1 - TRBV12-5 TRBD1 CASGLAYRGAFRHVKDMNTEAFF TGTGCTAGTGGTTTGGCCTACAGGGGGGCGTTCAGACACGTGAAGGACATGAACACTGAAGCTTTCTTT
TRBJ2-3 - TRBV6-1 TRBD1 CASSEMRQGTDTQYF TGTGCCAGCAGTGAAATGAGACAGGGGACAGATACGCAGTATTTT
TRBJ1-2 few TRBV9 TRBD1 CASSVDGQGTYGYTF TGTGCCAGCAGCGTAGACGGACAGGGTACCTATGGCTACACCTTC
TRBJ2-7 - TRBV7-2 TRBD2 CASSLIGTSGRGPYEQYF TGTGCCAGCAGCTTAATAGGGACTAGCGGGAGGGGGCCCTACGAGCAGTACTTC
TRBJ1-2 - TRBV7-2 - CASSLVGTPFYGYTF TGTGCCAGCAGCTTAGTCGGGACACCCTTCTATGGCTACACCTTC
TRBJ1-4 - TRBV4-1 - CASSQDPGRGEKLFF TGCGCCAGCAGCCAAGATCCGGGTAGAGGTGAAAAACTGTTTTTT
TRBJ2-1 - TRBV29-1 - CSVSYNEQFF TGCAGCGTATCTTACAATGAGCAGTTCTTC
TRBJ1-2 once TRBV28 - CASSLRGAGTAYGYTF TGTGCCAGCAGTTTACGCGGGGCCGGGACCGCCTATGGCTACACCTTC
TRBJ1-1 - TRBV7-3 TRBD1 CASSLSLDRGRTEAFF TGTGCCAGCAGCTTAAGCCTGGACAGGGGGCGTACTGAAGCTTTCTTT
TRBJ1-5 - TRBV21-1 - CASSKVGGLVNQPQHF TGTGCCAGCAGCAAAGTGGGGGGGCTGGTCAATCAGCCCCAGCATTTT
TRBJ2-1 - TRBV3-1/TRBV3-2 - CASRESGFHNEQFF TGTGCCAGCAGAGAGAGCGGGTTTCACAATGAGCAGTTCTTC
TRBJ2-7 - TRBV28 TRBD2 CASSPLYTSARGGYEQYF TGTGCCAGCAGTCCTCTCTACACTAGCGCCCGAGGCGGCTACGAGCAGTACTTC
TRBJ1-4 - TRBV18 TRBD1 CASSPSDRVRLFF TGTGCCAGCTCACCCTCGGACAGGGTTAGACTGTTTTTT